This T cell receptor (beta chain) was obtained from a study of technical replicates of blood from a few donors. Sequencing used immunoSEQ multiplex PCR; TCRdb keeps in-frame clones, though not all of them. The sample lists about 69,000 clones; roughly 88% were seen once. V shed 4 bases and J 2 bases; nucleotides not matched to a gene: 5. CDR1 and CDR2 from the germline V gene are SGHRS and YFSETQ. This CDR3 has 14 amino acids. This clone was recorded a few times. The chain couples TRBV5-1 to TRBJ1-2; TRBD1 matches 7 bases. Sequenced material: PBMCs. The receptor was isolated from a human donor in good health. Some clones in this sample may be carry-over from other donors' samples. The CDR3 here is CASSTPQGNYGYTF. CDR3 sequence (DNA): TGCGCCAGCAGCACGCCACAGGGGAACTATGGCTACACCTTC.